This TCR beta chain was found in a study of cytomegalovirus exposure and HLA in healthy donors. The overall study: Both the roughly 120 validation repertoires and the approximately 620 first-cohort repertoires used the same platform, as reported by a later analysis. General study findings and limits: Whilst most TCR sequences proved rare, a subset of public TCRs occurred across many donors. Subsequent analysis showed first-cohort TCR clusters tending to co-occur in some 120 validation repertoires.

Regarding this clone: Its antigen is undetermined.

From germline, CDR1 is MNHEY and CDR2 SMNVEV (reference sequence). This CDR3 has 14 residues. Profiling relied on immunoSEQ multiplex PCR, and the TCRdb table lists in-frame clones only, not all of them. The table records about 98,000 clones, around nine tenths of them present only once. Input material: PBMCs. V usage is TRBV27 and J usage is TRBJ2-5; D is possibly TRBD2 (7 bases). The DNA matches TRBJ2-7 better at its end, which makes the J call doubtful. The origin of this receptor is a woman between 25 and 40 years old in good health and CMV-seronegative. The CDR3 spells CASSFGGRTYEQYF. CDR3 nucleotides: TGTGCCAGCAGTTTCGGGGGGCGTACCTACGAGCAGTACTTC.